One and the same sample provided the 20 T cell receptor beta chains below, sequenced in a study of cytomegalovirus exposure and HLA in healthy donors. This PCR relied on a set of 60 Vbeta primers and 13 Jbeta primers. TCRdb keeps only in-frame clones here, not all; method: immunoSEQ multiplex PCR. The sample yields about 210,000 clones, roughly 86% seen once. The sample taken for sequencing was PBMCs. Receptor source: a man aged 40-49 years in good health and CMV-seropositive.

This clone was observed a handful of times. The chain links TRBV15 to TRBJ1-6; D may be TRBD1 (6 bases). Germline CDR1 and CDR2: LNHNV and YYDKDF (reference sequence). Trimming cost V 5 bases and J 7 bases, with 12 bases left between them. The CDR3 covers 14 residues. The CDR3 DNA reads TGTGCCACCAGCTGGGACACTACGAATTCACCCCTCCACTTT. It yields the protein CATSWDTTNSPLHF.

The chain couples TRBV6-6 to TRBJ1-5; TRBD1 might be the D (5 bases). CDR1 and CDR2 (germline): MNHNY, SVGAGI (reference sequence). Trimming cost V 2 bases and J 5 bases, with 13 bases left between them. The CDR3 contains 15 residues. CDR3 residues: CASSYAAGGDQPQHF. CDR3 coding DNA: TGTGCCAGCAGTTACGCCGCCGGGGGAGATCAGCCCCAGCATTTT.

This clone was recorded only once. The chain is built from TRBV18 and TRBJ2-2; a weak D match, TRBD2 (5 bases). The CDR3 spans 15 residues. The germline V gene has CDR1 KGHSH and CDR2 LQKENI. V gave up 3 bases and J gave up 0 bases, with 8 bases separating them. CDR3 bases: TGTGCCAGCTCACCTGGACTTACGAACACCGGGGAGCTGTTTTTT. It yields the protein CASSPGLTNTGELFF.

The chain recombines TRBV6-1 with TRBJ2-1, with a tentative D call TRBD2 (5 bases). V was trimmed by 0 bases and J by 8 bases, leaving 17 bases between them. Germline CDR1 is MNHNS and CDR2 is SASEGT. The CDR3 length is 16 residues. CDR3 residues: CASSEAPGWPGDEQFF. CDR3 in DNA: TGTGCCAGCAGTGAAGCGCCGGGATGGCCTGGAGATGAGCAGTTCTTC.

The rearrangement joins TRBV5-1 to TRBJ2-7; D is possibly TRBD2 (5 bases). The CDR3 covers 13 residues. The V gene's germline CDR1 is SGHRS and CDR2 YFSETQ. V shed 4 bases and J shed 2 bases, with 10 bases lying between them. CDR3 sequence (DNA): TGCGCCAGCAGCGTCTCCGGGGCCTACGAGCAGTACTTC. Protein product: CASSVSGAYEQYF.

This clone came up a few times. The CDR3 loop is CAGDRGSTDTQYF. The CDR3, as DNA: TGTGCCGGGGACAGGGGGAGCACAGATACGCAGTATTTT. V gene TRBV30 combines with J gene TRBJ2-3, with 11 bases aligning to TRBD1. The CDR3 consists of 13 residues. Germline V CDR1 and CDR2: GTSNPN, SVGIG (reference sequence). With 8 bases clipped from V and 0 bases from J, the junction kept 1 base outside the gene matches.

This clone was seen just once. V gene TRBV27 combines with J gene TRBJ1-1; 12 bases agree with TRBD1. There are 17 residues in the CDR3. With V trimmed by 5 bases and J by 3 bases, 10 bases remained unmatched. Germline V CDR1 and CDR2: MNHEY, SMNVEV (reference sequence). CDR3 bases: TGTGCCAGCAGTCGACCGGGACAGGGGGCGCGGTACACTGAAGCTTTCTTT. It encodes CASSRPGQGARYTEAFF.

This clone has only a few counts. V and J are TRBV28 and TRBJ2-3; D gene uncertain. The CDR3 runs 15 residues. The V end was cut by 2 bases, the J end by 2 bases, with 11 bases between. The germline CDR1 and CDR2 sequences are MDHEN and SYDVKM. The CDR3 nucleotides read TGTGCCAGCAGTTTAAATTGGGCTGCCACAGATACGCAGTATTTT. Protein: CASSLNWAATDTQYF.

This clone has more than one count but fewer than ten. The V gene is TRBV7-8, the J gene TRBJ2-7, with 9 positions matching TRBD1. Germline V lookup: CDR1 SGHVS, CDR2 FQNEAQ. J was trimmed by 2 bases and V by 6 bases; bases with no gene match: 5. The CDR3 sequence is 14 residues long. The CDR3 DNA is TGTGCCAGCAGGGCCGGGACAGGGCCCTACGAGCAGTACTTC. Amino acid sequence: CASRAGTGPYEQYF.

In its sample, this clone was seen a few times. V and J are TRBV6-5 and TRBJ2-7; weak D call: TRBD1 (5 bases). From germline, CDR1 is MNHEY and CDR2 SVGAGI. CDR3 length: 16 residues. Trimming took off 0 bases at V and 1 base at J, with 13 bases between the two ends. The CDR3 here is CASSYSSQGPSYEQYF. In nucleotides, the CDR3 is TGTGCCAGCAGTTACTCGTCGCAGGGCCCTTCCTACGAGCAGTACTTC.

The gene calls are TRBV5-1 and TRBJ2-1; D possibly corresponds to TRBD2 (6 bases). The CDR3 totals 13 residues. CDR1 and CDR2 from the germline V gene are SGHRS and YFSETQ. Trimming took off 0 bases at V and 9 bases at J, with 10 bases between the two ends. CDR3 loop: CASSLAEGGEQFF. The CDR3 coding sequence is TGCGCCAGCAGCTTGGCCGAGGGAGGTGAGCAGTTCTTC.

This chain links TRBV7-2 with TRBJ2-5; TRBD1 is a possible D gene (6 bases). Trimming took 1 base from V and 5 from J, leaving 14 bases between them. The CDR3 is 15 residues long. Germline values: CDR1 SGHTA, CDR2 FQGNSA. Here the CDR3 reads CASSLVAQGWETQYF. The CDR3 DNA reads as TGTGCCAGCAGCTTAGTGGCTCAGGGGTGGGAGACCCAGTACTTC.

V gene TRBV6-7 combines with J gene TRBJ2-1, with 8 positions matching TRBD2. TRBV6-7 is an ORF; its function is uncertain. The ends lost 0 bases at V and 16 bases at J; junction bases unmatched: 20. The CDR3 totals 17 residues. CDR3 nucleotides: TGTGCCAGCAGTTACTCGATGACGGGAGGGCATTACAATGAGAGTTTCTTC. Its translation: CASSYSMTGGHYNESFF.

This rearrangement joins TRBV4-1 to TRBJ2-2, with D maybe TRBD2 (6 bases). The CDR3 totals 14 residues. Germline loops: CDR1 MGHRA, CDR2 YSYEKL. The V end was cut by 1 base, the J end by 5 bases, with 8 bases between. DNA of the CDR3: TGCGCCAGCAGCCAAGTTGGGGGGACCGGGGAGCTGTTTTTT. Its translation: CASSQVGGTGELFF.

This clone was seen a single time. This chain joins TRBV2 and TRBJ1-6; D gene unclear. Trimming took off 6 bases at V and 10 bases at J, with 19 bases between the two ends. Germline loops: CDR1 SNHLY, CDR2 FYNNEI. CDR3 length equals 15 residues. The CDR3 nucleotides read TGTGCCAGCAGCCATCAGGTCGGGAAGGGCTCACCCCTCCACTTT. Amino acid sequence: CASSHQVGKGSPLHF.

V gene TRBV18 combines with J gene TRBJ1-1, with D perhaps TRBD1 (5 bases). The germline gives CDR1 KGHSH, CDR2 LQKENI. This CDR3 has 15 residues. The V and J ends lost 6 bases and 5 bases respectively, with 19 bases between them. The CDR3 bases are TGTGCCAGCTCTACGTTCAGAACGGGGGGGACTGAAGCTTTCTTT. It encodes CASSTFRTGGTEAFF.

The V and J genes are TRBV10-3 and TRBJ2-5; D gene uncertain. The CDR3 sequence is 11 residues long. The V gene's germline CDR1 is ENHRY and CDR2 SYGVKD. Trimming cost V 5 bases and J 5 bases, with 6 bases left between them. CDR3 nucleotides: TGTGCCATCAGTTCCGAGGAGACCCAGTACTTC. Translation gives CAISSEETQYF.

The chain uses TRBV21-1 and TRBJ2-4; the tabulated D call, TRBD2, remains unverified against the DNA. TRBV21-1 is designated a pseudogene. This CDR3 has 23 residues. CDR3 DNA sequence: TGTGCCAGCAGCAATCGTGGAATGTCGGGGGGTAGCCACCGTTCAGCGCCAAAGAGCATTCAGTACTTC. As protein: CASSNRGMSGGSHRSAPKSIQYF.

The V and J genes are TRBV11-2 and TRBJ2-1; 11 bases agree with TRBD2. This CDR3 has 17 residues. Germline CDR1 is SGHAT and CDR2 is FQNNGV. Trimming removed 1 base from V and 8 bases from J; junction bases left unmatched: 10. CDR3 DNA: TGTGCCAGCAGCTTAGGGTTCGGACTAGCGGGTCGGGATGAGCAGTTCTTC. Translating it yields CASSLGFGLAGRDEQFF.

The chain joins TRBV6-1 to TRBJ2-2; D is possibly TRBD2 (6 bases). V lost 6 bases and J 6 bases, leaving 14 bases between the germline ends. Germline V gene lookup returns CDR1 MNHNS and CDR2 SASEGT. CDR3 size: 14 residues. CDR3 in DNA: TGTGCCAGCAGCCCGGGACTTCAGGCCGGGGAGCTGTTTTTT. It codes for CASSPGLQAGELFF.